This is a list of T cell receptor beta chains from one sample in a study of T cell repertoires in cytomegalovirus infection. TCRdb re-analysed the reads in MiXCR, keeping a single row per CDR3 protein. The sample shows around 270,000 distinct CDR3 sequences, less than 9.5% of them seen only once. Sequencing was done on a sample of PBMCs. These receptor sequences come from a human donor in good health (CMV status not recorded). Some clones in this sample may be carry-over from other donors' samples. Both conserved end residues are part of each CDR3. The order of the fields is clone size, J gene, D gene, V gene, CDR3 protein, CDR3 DNA. A D gene is named only where the DNA matches it firmly. Rows give clone size only sometimes, using once, few, many, or a class for an expanded clone.

NA	TRBJ2-1	TRBD2	TRBV5-8	CASSPRTSGTYNEQFF	TGTGCCAGCAGCCCCAGGACTAGCGGAACCTACAATGAGCAGTTCTTC
few	TRBJ2-7	NA	TRBV20-1	CSAKAERREQYF	TGCAGTGCTAAGGCTGAGCGTCGTGAGCAGTACTTC
few	TRBJ1-1	NA	TRBV19	CASSISRGTEAFF	TGTGCCAGTAGTATTTCCAGGGGTACTGAAGCTTTCTTT
many	TRBJ2-7	NA	TRBV7-6	CASSLAVGREQYF	TGTGCCAGCAGCTTAGCGGTCGGCAGGGAGCAGTACTTC
few	TRBJ2-3	NA	TRBV12-3/TRBV12-4	CASSPRAGVQYF	TGTGCCAGCAGTCCTAGGGCAGGGGTGCAGTATTTT
few	TRBJ1-5	NA	TRBV6-2/TRBV6-3	CASRHPGAAQPQHF	TGTGCCAGCAGACACCCAGGGGCAGCTCAGCCCCAGCATTTT
many	TRBJ2-6	NA	TRBV28	CASSQTLSGANVLTF	TGTGCCAGCAGTCAGACATTGTCTGGGGCCAACGTCCTGACTTTC
many	TRBJ2-7	NA	TRBV7-2	CASSLQAGSYEQYF	TGTGCCAGCAGCTTACAAGCAGGATCCTACGAGCAGTACTTC
many	TRBJ1-1	TRBD1	TRBV19	CASTPGTGVRTEAFF	TGTGCCAGTACCCCCGGGACAGGGGTGCGAACTGAAGCTTTCTTT
NA	TRBJ1-4	NA	TRBV13	CASSQRATTNEKLFF	TGTGCCAGCAGCCAGAGGGCAACAACTAATGAAAAACTGTTTTTT